This TCR beta chain was sequenced during a study of graft-versus-host responses after intestinal transplantation. The overall study: All recipients were transplanted with multivisceral, liver-intestinal, or isolated intestinal grafts. Induction using anti-thymocyte globulin, followed by tacrolimus and steroids for roughly 3 years, was given to all recipients.

Processing released intraepithelial and lamina propria lymphocytes from the graft tissue. Measured with immunoSEQ multiplex PCR; TCRdb has only the in-frame clones, and not every one. The profile covers about 5,700 clones, with approximately 69% appearing a single time and 32% taken by the ten largest. The ends were cut back, 1 base at V and 0 bases at J, with 7 bases in the middle. The germline V gene has CDR1 MRHNA and CDR2 SNTAGT. The length of the CDR3 is 14 residues. The sample here was ileum tissue, taken around 290 days after intestinal transplant. The chain combines TRBV6-4 with TRBJ2-7, with D possibly matching TRBD2 (6 bases). This TCR was recovered from a human patient who received an intestinal transplant, so some T cells may come from the graft donor. CDR3 sequence (DNA): TGTGCCAGCAGTGACTGGGGGGTCTCCTACGAGCAGTACTTC. This translates into CASSDWGVSYEQYF.